Listed here are 2 T cell receptor beta chains from one sample, sequenced in a study of shared clonotypes between healthy human individuals. Sequencing was performed with immunoSEQ multiplex PCR; in TCRdb, only in-frame clones are kept and a portion is missing. The table shows nearly 1,000,000 clones, with 76% occurring only once. The sequenced material came from memory CD4+ T cells sorted from blood. Subset in this sample: CD45RA-negative fraction. The receptors stem from a man aged 18 to 29 in good health.

V gene TRBV5-6 combines with J gene TRBJ2-7; 8 positions match TRBD1. This CDR3 contains 14 residues. J gave up 3 bases and V 4 bases, and 6 bases lay outside the gene matches. The germline V gene encodes CDR1 SGHDT and CDR2 YYEEEE. The CDR3 DNA reads TGTGCCAGCAGCCTCGCGGGGACAGGCTACGAGCAGTACTTC. It codes for CASSLAGTGYEQYF.

CDR3 DNA: TGTGCCAGCAGCTTGAGGGGGACTAGCGGGAGCACAGATACGCAGTATTTT. It codes for CASSLRGTSGSTDTQYF. V gene TRBV5-6 combines with J gene TRBJ2-3, with 12 bases fitting TRBD2. Per the germline V gene, CDR1 is SGHDT and CDR2 is YYEEEE. CDR3 length: 17 residues. Trimming cost V 1 base and J 0 bases; bases outside gene matches: 3.